This T cell receptor (beta chain) is drawn from a study of CD8 T cells in ankylosing spondylitis. The CDR3 contains 14 residues. Germline V gene data show CDR1 as SGHTA and CDR2 as FQGNSA. V was pared by 6 bases and J by 7 bases, with 16 bases between. Study outcomes and limitations: A motif in TCR beta, a set of eight or nine highly homologous variants, appeared characteristic of ankylosing spondylitis blood. Clones linked to disease were reported to show significant enrichment in matched ankylosing spondylitis synovial fluid. Disease-associated clonotypes exhibited CD8+ identity and were relatively infrequent in peripheral blood.

This clonotype was counted at least ten times. The antigen remains unidentified. Quantitative molecular-barcoded 5'-RACE generated the TCR beta libraries. TCRdb recomputed calls from the 5' RACE reads with MiXCR, one row per CDR3 protein. The sample records approximately 520,000 distinct CDR3 sequences, approximately 5% being singletons. The receptor comes from a male donor with ankylosing spondylitis. What was sequenced was blood, either unsorted or a sorted T cell fraction (not recorded which). The genes are TRBV7-2 and TRBJ2-1; D possibly matches TRBD1 or TRBD2 (9 bases each). The CDR3 is CASSLAGQGNEQFF. CDR3 coding DNA: TGTGCCAGCAGTCTAGCGGGACAGGGAAATGAGCAGTTCTTC. Filled out from reference TRBV7-2 and TRBJ2-1, the complete variable domain reads GAGVSQSPSNKVTEKGKDVELRCDPISGHTALYWYRQSLGQGLEFLIYFQGNSAPDKSGLPSDRFSAERTGGSVSTLTIQRTQQEDSAVYLCASSLAGQGNEQFFGPGTRLTVL.